This TCR beta chain is drawn from a study of identifying expanded T cells in peripheral blood. Study results and caveats: About 1.2 clones differed between technical replicates, versus 16.4 and 19 over time. Across healthy donors, higher total template counts meant significantly greater approximately two-week count variance.

Notes on this clone: Its matching antigen is unknown.

Collection occurred without any documented infections or immune events in donors. Deletions cut 4 bases from V and 3 bases from J, with 12 bases between. Germline-derived CDR1 and CDR2 are SQVTM and ANQGSEA. This CDR3 is built from 13 residues. Only in-frame clones appear in the TCRdb table, and some are missing; sequencing was by immunoSEQ multiplex PCR. Of tens of thousands of clones listed, around 90% are singletons. The sample consisted of blood. This TCR derives from a person aged 18 to 69 in good health. The chain is built from TRBV29-1 and TRBJ1-2; D is possibly TRBD1 (5 bases). This chain's CDR3 is CSVGDGGYYGYTF. In nucleotides, the CDR3 is TGCAGCGTTGGGGATGGGGGTTACTATGGCTACACCTTC.